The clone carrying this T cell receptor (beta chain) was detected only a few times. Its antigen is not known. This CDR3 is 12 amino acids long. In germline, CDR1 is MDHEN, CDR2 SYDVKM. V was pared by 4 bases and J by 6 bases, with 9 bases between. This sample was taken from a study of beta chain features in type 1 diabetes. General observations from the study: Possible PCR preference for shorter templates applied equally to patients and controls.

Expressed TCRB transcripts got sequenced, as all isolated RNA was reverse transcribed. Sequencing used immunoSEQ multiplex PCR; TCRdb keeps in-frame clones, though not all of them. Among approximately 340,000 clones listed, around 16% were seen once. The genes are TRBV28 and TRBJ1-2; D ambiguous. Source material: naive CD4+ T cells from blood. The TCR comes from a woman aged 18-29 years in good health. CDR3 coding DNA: TGTGCCAGCAGTTGGAGGATAAATGGCTACACCTTC. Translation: CASSWRINGYTF.